The entry below gives a single TCR beta chain sequence along with its context. Generated by immunoSEQ multiplex PCR, the TCRdb table keeps only in-frame clones and is missing some. The sample lists fewer than 85,000 clones; about 96% were seen once. This sample is drawn from a study of technical replicates of blood from a handful of donors. The CDR3 is 14 residues long. The junction had 4 bases not matched to a gene; V was cut back by 3 bases and J by 4 bases. Germline V gives CDR1 MNHEY, CDR2 SMNVEV (reference sequence). The V call is TRBV27, the J call TRBJ1-2; 8 bases fit TRBD1. This TCR derives from a human donor in good health. Sequenced: T cells isolated from PBMCs. The CDR3 DNA follows: TGTGCCAGCAGTTTCGGACAGGGTACCTATGGCTACACCTTC. It codes for CASSFGQGTYGYTF.